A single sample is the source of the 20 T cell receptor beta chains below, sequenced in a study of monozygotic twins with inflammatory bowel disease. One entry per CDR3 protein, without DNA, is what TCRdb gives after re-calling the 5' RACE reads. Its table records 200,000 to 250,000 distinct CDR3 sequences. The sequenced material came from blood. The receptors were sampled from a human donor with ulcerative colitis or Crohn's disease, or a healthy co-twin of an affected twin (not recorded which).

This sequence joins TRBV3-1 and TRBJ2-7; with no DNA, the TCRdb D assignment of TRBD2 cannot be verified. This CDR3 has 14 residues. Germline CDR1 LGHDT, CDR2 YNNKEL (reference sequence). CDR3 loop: CASSQSGPYYEQYF.

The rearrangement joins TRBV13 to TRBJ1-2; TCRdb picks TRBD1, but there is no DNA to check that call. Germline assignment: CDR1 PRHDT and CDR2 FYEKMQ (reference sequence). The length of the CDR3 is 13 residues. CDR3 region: CASSPQGYYGYTF.

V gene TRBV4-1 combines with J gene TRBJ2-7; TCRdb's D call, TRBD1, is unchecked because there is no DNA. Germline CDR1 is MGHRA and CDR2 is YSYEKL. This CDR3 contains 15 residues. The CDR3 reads CASSPSFTGGSEQYF.

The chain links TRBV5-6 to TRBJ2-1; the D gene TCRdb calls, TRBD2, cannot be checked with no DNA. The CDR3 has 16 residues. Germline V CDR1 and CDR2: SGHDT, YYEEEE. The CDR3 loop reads CASSLGSGSSYNEQFF.

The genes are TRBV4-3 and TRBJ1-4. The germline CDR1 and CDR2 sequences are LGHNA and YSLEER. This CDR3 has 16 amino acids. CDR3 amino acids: CASSHTLLSTNEKLFF.

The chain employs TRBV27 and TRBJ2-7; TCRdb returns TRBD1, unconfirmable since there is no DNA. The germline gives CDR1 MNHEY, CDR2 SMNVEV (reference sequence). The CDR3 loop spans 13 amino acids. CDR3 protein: CASSLTGTYEQYF.

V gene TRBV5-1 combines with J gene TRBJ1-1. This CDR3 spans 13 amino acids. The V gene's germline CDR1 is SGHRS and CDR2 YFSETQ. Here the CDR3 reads CASSLPENTEAFF.

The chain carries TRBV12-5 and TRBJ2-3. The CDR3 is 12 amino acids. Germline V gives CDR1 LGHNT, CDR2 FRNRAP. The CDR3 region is CASGLDTDTQYF.

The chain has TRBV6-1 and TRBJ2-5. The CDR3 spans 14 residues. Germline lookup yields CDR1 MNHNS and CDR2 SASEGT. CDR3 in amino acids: CASSKGFAQETQYF.

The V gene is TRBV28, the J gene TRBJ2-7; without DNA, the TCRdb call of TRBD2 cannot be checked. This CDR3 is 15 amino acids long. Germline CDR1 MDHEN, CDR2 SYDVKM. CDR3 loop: CASSPPGTSRNEQYF.

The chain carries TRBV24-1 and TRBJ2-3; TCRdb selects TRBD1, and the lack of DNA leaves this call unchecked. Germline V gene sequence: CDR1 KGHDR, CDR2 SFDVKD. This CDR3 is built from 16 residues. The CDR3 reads CATSDFGTGGPYTQYF.

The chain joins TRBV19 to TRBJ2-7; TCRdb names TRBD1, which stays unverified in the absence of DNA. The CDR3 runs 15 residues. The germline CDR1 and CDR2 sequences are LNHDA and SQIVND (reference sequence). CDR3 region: CASSIGTGLSYEQYF.

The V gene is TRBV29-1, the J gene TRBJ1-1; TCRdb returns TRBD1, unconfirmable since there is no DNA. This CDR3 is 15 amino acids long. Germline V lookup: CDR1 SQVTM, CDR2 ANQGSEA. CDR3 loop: CSVEEVGQGDTEAFF.

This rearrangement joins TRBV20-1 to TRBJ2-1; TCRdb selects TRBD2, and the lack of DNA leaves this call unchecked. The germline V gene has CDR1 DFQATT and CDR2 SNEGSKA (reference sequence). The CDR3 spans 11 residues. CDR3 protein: CSAKLAGGQFF.

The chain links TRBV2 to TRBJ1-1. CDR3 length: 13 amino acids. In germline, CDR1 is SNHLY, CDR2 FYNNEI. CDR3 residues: CASSEEQNTEAFF.

This CDR3 is CASGARGSTDTQYF. This chain uses TRBV5-1 with TRBJ2-3; TCRdb picks TRBD1, but there is no DNA to check that call. Looked up from germline, CDR1 is SGHRS and CDR2 is YFSETQ. The CDR3 length is 14 residues.

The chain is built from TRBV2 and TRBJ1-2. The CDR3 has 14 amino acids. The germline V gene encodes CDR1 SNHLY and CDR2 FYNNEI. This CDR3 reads CASTPSDRYYGYTF.

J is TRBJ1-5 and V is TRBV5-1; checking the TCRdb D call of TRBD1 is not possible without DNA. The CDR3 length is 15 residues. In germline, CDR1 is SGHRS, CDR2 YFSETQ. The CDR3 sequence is CASSPVGGVNQPQHF.

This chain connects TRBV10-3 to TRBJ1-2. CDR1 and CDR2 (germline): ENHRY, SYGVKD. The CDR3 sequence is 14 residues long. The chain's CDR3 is CAISELTGNYGYTF.

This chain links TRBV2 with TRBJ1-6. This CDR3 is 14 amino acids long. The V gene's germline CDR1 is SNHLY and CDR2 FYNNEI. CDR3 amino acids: CASSGTKYNSPLHF.